This note documents a single T cell receptor (beta chain) sequence. Its target is not known. Trimming removed 1 base from V and 5 bases from J, with 8 bases in between. Germline V gene data show CDR1 as MNHNY and CDR2 as SVGAGI (reference sequence). The CDR3 loop spans 13 amino acids. This entry comes from a study of radiotherapy plus CTLA-4 blockade in lung cancer. Sequencing was performed with immunoSEQ multiplex PCR; in TCRdb, only in-frame clones are kept and a portion is missing. Of about 45,000 clones listed, approximately 79% were seen once; the top ten hold around 8%. Study-level results: Radiotherapy was combined with ipilimumab, and tumor-derived TCR clones then expanded in blood. Early clonal dynamics of blood T cells, together with interferon-beta, were reported as the best response predictor.

This chain joins TRBV6-6 and TRBJ1-2; D is unresolved. The material sequenced was peripheral blood, taken from a patient treated with radiotherapy plus ipilimumab. The sequence was obtained from a human donor with non-small cell lung cancer who had stable disease on radiotherapy plus ipilimumab. CDR3 residues: CASSYLTEYGYTF. The CDR3 DNA is TGTGCCAGCAGTTACTTAACAGAATATGGCTACACCTTC.